Listed here is a single T cell receptor beta chain. These data originate in a study of blood T cell repertoires in COVID-19. Study-level background: COVID-19 samples from acute and convalescent phases originated in the United States, Italy and Spain. T cells, B-cell-depleted T cells, or PBMCs provided the cDNA or gDNA that served as material.

V trimming: 4 bases; J trimming: 0 bases; junction bases outside the gene matches: 9. Germline loops: CDR1 LNHDA, CDR2 SQIVND (reference sequence). There are 17 residues in the CDR3. Profiled with immunoSEQ multiplex PCR; TCRdb holds only in-frame clones, not every one. The sample comprises about 400,000 clones, approximately 88% of which are singletons, and over 1% rests with the top ten. Sequencing was performed on peripheral blood. The chain carries TRBV19 and TRBJ1-5, with TRBD1 matching over 7 bases. This receptor was obtained from a man aged 35-49 years with acute or convalescent COVID-19. In nucleotides, the CDR3 is TGTGCCAGTAGTAGAGGGACAGTGGATTATAGCAATCAGCCCCAGCATTTT. This encodes CASSRGTVDYSNQPQHF.